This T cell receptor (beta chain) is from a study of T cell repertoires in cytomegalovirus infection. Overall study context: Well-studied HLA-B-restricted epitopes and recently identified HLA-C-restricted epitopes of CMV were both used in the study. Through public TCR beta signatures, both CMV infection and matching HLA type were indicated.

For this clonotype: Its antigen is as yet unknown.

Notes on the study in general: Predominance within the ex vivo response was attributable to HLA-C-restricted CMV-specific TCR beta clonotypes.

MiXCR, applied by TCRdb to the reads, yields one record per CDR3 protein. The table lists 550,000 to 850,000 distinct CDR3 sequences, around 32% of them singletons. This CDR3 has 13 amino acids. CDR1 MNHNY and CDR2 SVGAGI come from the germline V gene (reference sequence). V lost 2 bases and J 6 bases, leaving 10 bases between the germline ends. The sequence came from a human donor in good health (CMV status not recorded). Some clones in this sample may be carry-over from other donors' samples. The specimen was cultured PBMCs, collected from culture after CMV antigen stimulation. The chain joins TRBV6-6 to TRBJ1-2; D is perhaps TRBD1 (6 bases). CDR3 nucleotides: TGTGCCAGCAGTTACCGGTACAGGGATGGCTACACCTTC. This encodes CASSYRYRDGYTF.